A selection of T cell receptor beta chains follows, all from one sample in a study of blood T cell repertoires in COVID-19. Sequenced by immunoSEQ multiplex PCR; TCRdb stores in-frame clones only, minus some. The sample gives about 210,000 clones, 80% of which show up once; around 13% is in the top ten. Material: peripheral blood. These receptors all come from a human donor in a cohort sampled during active COVID-19. Each CDR3 is given with its conserved first and last residue. The D gene is left open where the match is weak. Only part of the rows carry a size: once, few, many, or a class if the clone is expanded.

D gene | CDR3 length | clone size | J gene | V gene | CDR3 DNA | CDR3 protein
- | 13 | - | TRBJ1-5 | TRBV5-1 | TGCGCCAGCAGCTTCGACGGGAATCAGCCCCAGCATTTT | CASSFDGNQPQHF
- | 17 | - | TRBJ2-3 | TRBV4-2 | TGTGCCAGCAGCCAAGGGGGACCGGGGGGCCCCACAGATACGCAGTATTTT | CASSQGGPGGPTDTQYF
- | 15 | - | TRBJ1-1 | TRBV4-3 | TGCGCCAGCAGCCAAGCGCAGGGCGAGGCAACTGAAGCTTTCTTT | CASSQAQGEATEAFF
- | 15 | - | TRBJ1-2 | TRBV15 | TGTGCCACCAGCAGAGATCGGGGGGGGAGCTATGGCTACACCTTC | CATSRDRGGSYGYTF
- | 13 | few | TRBJ2-7 | TRBV28 | TGTGCCAGTTCGGACAGAATTCCCTACGAGCAGTACTTC | CASSDRIPYEQYF
TRBD2 | 15 | - | TRBJ2-5 | TRBV2 | TGTGCCAGCAGTGAACTTAGCGGGGCAGGCGAGACCCAGTACTTC | CASSELSGAGETQYF
- | 15 | few | TRBJ2-7 | TRBV19 | TGTGCCAGTAGTCAGCGACAGAGCTACTCCTACGAGCAGTACTTC | CASSQRQSYSYEQYF
- | 12 | - | TRBJ1-1 | TRBV18 | TGTGCCAGCTCACCCTTTGACACTGAAGCTTTCTTT | CASSPFDTEAFF
TRBD1 | 15 | once | TRBJ2-3 | TRBV5-5 | TGTGCCAGCAGCCCCTGGACAGGGTTTATGGATACGCAGTATTTT | CASSPWTGFMDTQYF
- | 14 | - | TRBJ2-2 | TRBV19 | TGTGCCAGTAGTGAACAGGGGAACACCGGGGAGCTGTTTTTT | CASSEQGNTGELFF
- | 14 | - | TRBJ1-5 | TRBV9 | TGTGCCAGCAGCCCCCGGGATAGCAATCAGCCCCAGCATTTT | CASSPRDSNQPQHF
TRBD1 | 15 | - | TRBJ2-7 | TRBV11-2 | TGTGCCAGCAGCTTAGCCGGGACAGGGCGCGACGAGCAGTACTTC | CASSLAGTGRDEQYF
- | 13 | - | TRBJ1-6 | TRBV2 | TGTGCCAGCAGTGAGCCAGCGAGATCACCCCTCCACTTT | CASSEPARSPLHF
TRBD2 | 16 | - | TRBJ2-1 | TRBV5-1 | TGCGCCAGCAGCCAACTGACTAGCGGGCCTTACAATGAGCAGTTCTTC | CASSQLTSGPYNEQFF
- | 17 | - | TRBJ1-5 | TRBV18 | TGTGCCAGCTCACCACGGGAGGGGGGATGGGGCAATCAGCCCCAGCATTTT | CASSPREGGWGNQPQHF
TRBD2 | 14 | - | TRBJ2-1 | TRBV5-1 | TGCGCCAGCCAAAGACTAGCGGGCTACAATGAGCAGTTCTTC | CASQRLAGYNEQFF
TRBD1 | 15 | - | TRBJ2-1 | TRBV18 | TGTGCCAGCTCGCCTGACAGGGGGACGGGCAATGAGCAGTTCTTC | CASSPDRGTGNEQFF
TRBD1 | 12 | - | TRBJ1-1 | TRBV5-6 | TGTGCCAGCAGCTTGGACAGGGGTAGGGCTTTCTTT | CASSLDRGRAFF
TRBD1 | 16 | - | TRBJ2-4 | TRBV2 | TGTGCCAGCAGTCCCTCGGACAGGCTAACCAAAAACATTCAGTACTTC | CASSPSDRLTKNIQYF
- | 14 | - | TRBJ1-2 | TRBV7-2 | TGTGCCAGCAGCTCCCCCCCCAGACAGCGAGGCTACACCTTC | CASSSPPRQRGYTF
- | 14 | once | TRBJ1-1 | TRBV5-5 | TGTGCCAGCAGCTTGGGACAGTTGGGCACTGAAGCTTTCTTT | CASSLGQLGTEAFF
- | 14 | - | TRBJ2-3 | TRBV7-2 | TGTGCCAGCAGCTTATCCTTCGGCACAGATACGCAGTATTTT | CASSLSFGTDTQYF
- | 16 | once | TRBJ1-1 | TRBV28 | TGTGCCAGCAGCCGGATTCCGGGACGAGGGGGCACTGAAGCTTTCTTT | CASSRIPGRGGTEAFF
TRBD1 | 15 | - | TRBJ1-6 | TRBV30 | TGTGCCTGGAGTCCAGGACAGGGGGCGCGGTCACCCCTCCACTTT | CAWSPGQGARSPLHF
TRBD2 | 16 | - | TRBJ2-1 | TRBV3-1/TRBV3-2 | TGTGCCAGCAGCCGCGCCTTGACTAGCGGCTACAATGAGCAGTTCTTC | CASSRALTSGYNEQFF
TRBD2 | 15 | - | TRBJ2-7 | TRBV7-2 | TGTGCCAGCAGCCAACGGGAGGCCCCGTCCTACGAGCAGTACTTC | CASSQREAPSYEQYF
- | 18 | - | TRBJ2-5 | TRBV4-2 | TGTGCCAGCAGCCTAGAAGGGTTAGCGGTCGGAGTACAAGAGACCCAGTACTTC | CASSLEGLAVGVQETQYF
- | 15 | - | TRBJ1-3 | TRBV7-2 | TGTGCCAGCAGGGGGCCAGGGGCAAGAGGAAACACCATATATTTT | CASRGPGARGNTIYF
- | 14 | - | TRBJ2-1 | TRBV7-3 | TGTGCCAGTGCATTAAGTACCGCGAACAATGAGCAGTTCTTC | CASALSTANNEQFF
TRBD2 | 19 | - | TRBJ2-4 | TRBV9 | TGTGCCAGCAGCGTAGGTGCTAGCGGGGGGGCATTCGGCAAAAACATTCAGTACTTC | CASSVGASGGAFGKNIQYF
TRBD2 | 20 | - | TRBJ2-1 | TRBV18 | TGTGCCAGCTCACCCCTCCCCGCGGAGACCGGGACTAGGAACTACAATGAGCAGTTCTTC | CASSPLPAETGTRNYNEQFF
TRBD2 | 16 | - | TRBJ2-5 | TRBV4-2 | TGTGCCAGCAGCCACGGGACTAGCGGATATCAAGAGACCCAGTACTTC | CASSHGTSGYQETQYF
TRBD1 | 16 | - | TRBJ2-5 | TRBV5-6 | TGTGCCAGCAGCTTGGCGTACAGGGGAACCCAAGAGACCCAGTACTTC | CASSLAYRGTQETQYF
- | 16 | few | TRBJ2-1 | TRBV4-3 | TGCGCCAGCAGCCAGTACAGGGATTACTCCTACAATGAGCAGTTCTTC | CASSQYRDYSYNEQFF
- | 11 | - | TRBJ2-7 | TRBV28 | TGTGCCAGCAGTCCTGGGGGGGAGCAGTACTTC | CASSPGGEQYF
TRBD1 | 14 | once | TRBJ1-3 | TRBV29-1 | TGCAGCGTCCTGTTGGGACAGGGTGGAAACACCATATATTTT | CSVLLGQGGNTIYF
TRBD1 | 15 | - | TRBJ2-2 | TRBV5-4 | TGTGCCAGCAGCAGACAGGGGATAAACACCGGGGAGCTGTTTTTT | CASSRQGINTGELFF
- | 12 | - | TRBJ2-1 | TRBV12-3/TRBV12-4 | TGTGCCAGCAGTTTCGGGGGCAATGAGCAGTTCTTC | CASSFGGNEQFF
TRBD1 | 14 | few | TRBJ1-4 | TRBV6-5 | TGTGCCAGCAGTTACTCATCGACAGGGTTGGAACTGTTTTTT | CASSYSSTGLELFF
TRBD1 | 16 | - | TRBJ1-5 | TRBV19 | TGTGCCAGTAGTCCCCGTCGCCAGGGGGGTAATCAGCCCCAGCATTTT | CASSPRRQGGNQPQHF
TRBD2 | 18 | - | TRBJ2-1 | TRBV7-9 | TGTGCCAGCAGCCAGGGACTAGCGGGCGAGAGCTCCTACAATGAGCAGTTCTTC | CASSQGLAGESSYNEQFF
TRBD1 | 16 | - | TRBJ1-4 | TRBV28 | TGTGCCAGCAGCCGACAGGGAAGGGGCGAAGGTGAAAAACTGTTTTTT | CASSRQGRGEGEKLFF
- | 14 | once | TRBJ2-3 | TRBV7-8 | TGTGCCAGCAGCCCAAGGAGCAGATCAGATACGCAGTATTTT | CASSPRSRSDTQYF
- | 14 | - | TRBJ2-3 | TRBV18 | TGTGCCAGCTCACCTACGGGGAGCACAGATACGCAGTATTTT | CASSPTGSTDTQYF
- | 14 | - | TRBJ1-1 | TRBV28 | TGTGCCAGCAGTCCCCGTTTTATGAACACTGAAGCTTTCTTT | CASSPRFMNTEAFF